These T cell receptor beta chains were read from a single sample in a study of OX40 agonist ivuxolimab in advanced cancers. Clones were sequenced by immunoSEQ multiplex PCR, and TCRdb holds only the in-frame ones, with some missing. Of more than 45,000 clones listed, 70% to 90% are singletons. Material: CD4+ or CD8+ T cells sorted from blood, obtained in a trial of the OX40 agonist ivuxolimab. These receptors were taken from an adult with an advanced solid tumor such as melanoma, head and neck, liver or kidney cancer. Each CDR3 is given with its conserved first and last residue. The D gene is left open where the match is weak. Clone size is given for some rows only: seen once, a few or many times, or a class if the clone is expanded.

V gene: TRBV23-1
D gene: TRBD1
J gene: TRBJ2-1
clone size: .
CDR3 protein: CASSTGGLPGLVLYNEQFF
CDR3 DNA: TGCGCCAGCAGTACAGGGGGCTTACCGGGGCTGGTATTATACAATGAGCAGTTCTTC

V gene: TRBV2
D gene: .
J gene: TRBJ2-6
clone size: .
CDR3 protein: CASSESTAGANVLTF
CDR3 DNA: TGTGCCAGCAGTGAATCGACAGCTGGGGCCAACGTCCTGACTTTC

V gene: TRBV6-1
D gene: .
J gene: TRBJ1-3
clone size: .
CDR3 protein: CASSGKWEAGGNTIYF
CDR3 DNA: TGTGCCAGCAGTGGGAAATGGGAGGCGGGAGGAAACACCATATATTTT

V gene: TRBV25-1
D gene: .
J gene: TRBJ2-1
clone size: .
CDR3 protein: CASFVEVSNEQFF
CDR3 DNA: TGTGCCAGTTTTGTGGAAGTGTCGAATGAGCAGTTCTTC

V gene: TRBV6-6
D gene: TRBD1
J gene: TRBJ1-5
clone size: .
CDR3 protein: CASTRTGGISQPQHF
CDR3 DNA: TGTGCCAGCACTAGGACAGGGGGCATAAGTCAGCCCCAGCATTTT

V gene: TRBV28
D gene: .
J gene: TRBJ1-2
clone size: .
CDR3 protein: CASRSGTLYGYTF
CDR3 DNA: TGTGCCAGCAGATCCGGGACGCTCTATGGCTACACCTTC

V gene: TRBV21-1
D gene: .
J gene: TRBJ1-4
clone size: once
CDR3 protein: CASSKVPGTNEKLFF
CDR3 DNA: TGTGCCAGCAGCAAAGTCCCAGGCACTAATGAAAAACTGTTTTTT

V gene: TRBV7-6
D gene: .
J gene: TRBJ2-3
clone size: once
CDR3 protein: CASSLDPLDTQYF
CDR3 DNA: TGTGCCAGCAGCTTAGACCCATTAGATACGCAGTATTTT

V gene: TRBV5-1
D gene: TRBD1
J gene: TRBJ2-7
clone size: .
CDR3 protein: CASSITGTGTYEQYF
CDR3 DNA: TGCGCCAGCAGCATCACCGGGACAGGGACCTACGAGCAGTACTTC

V gene: TRBV7-9
D gene: .
J gene: TRBJ2-3
clone size: once
CDR3 protein: CASSPGGADTQYF
CDR3 DNA: TGTGCCAGCAGCCCGGGGGGCGCAGATACGCAGTATTTT

V gene: TRBV5-1
D gene: TRBD1
J gene: TRBJ1-1
clone size: .
CDR3 protein: CASSWDGTATHF
CDR3 DNA: TGCGCCAGCAGCTGGGACGGGACAGCTACGCACTTT

V gene: TRBV5-1
D gene: TRBD2
J gene: TRBJ2-1
clone size: .
CDR3 protein: CASSLRASGGLNEQFF
CDR3 DNA: TGCGCCAGCAGCTTGAGGGCTAGCGGCGGGTTAAATGAGCAGTTCTTC

V gene: TRBV11-3
D gene: .
J gene: TRBJ2-1
clone size: once
CDR3 protein: CASSLDHRDEQFF
CDR3 DNA: TGTGCCAGCAGCTTAGATCATCGTGATGAGCAATTCTTC

V gene: TRBV5-4
D gene: .
J gene: TRBJ2-7
clone size: .
CDR3 protein: CASSLNRAHEQYF
CDR3 DNA: TGTGCCAGCAGCTTGAACAGGGCCCACGAGCAGTACTTC

V gene: TRBV30
D gene: TRBD1
J gene: TRBJ1-4
clone size: .
CDR3 protein: CAWSGGTANEKLFF
CDR3 DNA: TGTGCCTGGAGTGGCGGGACAGCTAATGAAAAACTGTTTTTT

V gene: TRBV21-1
D gene: .
J gene: TRBJ1-5
clone size: once
CDR3 protein: CASSNGGQGGQPQHF
CDR3 DNA: TGTGCCAGCAGCAACGGTGGACAGGGCGGTCAGCCCCAGCATTTT

V gene: TRBV20-1
D gene: .
J gene: TRBJ1-1
clone size: .
CDR3 protein: CSASRGAEAFF
CDR3 DNA: TGCAGTGCTAGTCGGGGTGCTGAAGCTTTCTTT

V gene: TRBV5-4
D gene: .
J gene: TRBJ1-6
clone size: .
CDR3 protein: CASSPLNSPLHF
CDR3 DNA: TGTGCCAGCAGCCCTCTGAATTCACCCCTCCACTTT

V gene: TRBV5-6
D gene: TRBD1
J gene: TRBJ1-4
clone size: .
CDR3 protein: CASSLATGYEKLFF
CDR3 DNA: TGTGCCAGCAGCTTAGCGACAGGGTATGAAAAACTGTTTTTT

V gene: TRBV5-1
D gene: .
J gene: TRBJ2-2
clone size: few
CDR3 protein: CASSLGGFNTGELFF
CDR3 DNA: TGCGCCAGCAGCTTGGGGGGGTTCAACACCGGGGAGCTGTTTTTT

V gene: TRBV5-1
D gene: TRBD1
J gene: TRBJ2-7
clone size: .
CDR3 protein: CASSLAQGLSYEQYF
CDR3 DNA: TGCGCCAGCAGCTTGGCACAGGGGCTTTCTTACGAGCAGTACTTC

V gene: TRBV6-1
D gene: .
J gene: TRBJ2-2
clone size: .
CDR3 protein: CASSSQKGDTGELFF
CDR3 DNA: TGTGCCAGCAGTTCCCAAAAAGGGGACACCGGGGAGCTGTTTTTT

V gene: TRBV5-6
D gene: .
J gene: TRBJ2-3
clone size: once
CDR3 protein: CASSPRRSFAQYF
CDR3 DNA: TGTGCCAGCAGCCCGCGTCGGTCGTTCGCGCAGTATTTT

V gene: TRBV6-1
D gene: TRBD1
J gene: TRBJ1-5
clone size: once
CDR3 protein: CASSSPTGTGKPQHF
CDR3 DNA: TGTGCCAGCAGTTCACCAACCGGGACAGGGAAGCCCCAGCATTTT

V gene: TRBV7-9
D gene: TRBD2
J gene: TRBJ2-1
clone size: .
CDR3 protein: CASSPWTSGGAREQFF
CDR3 DNA: TGTGCCAGCAGCCCTTGGACTAGCGGGGGGGCGAGGGAGCAGTTCTTC

V gene: TRBV29-1
D gene: .
J gene: TRBJ1-4
clone size: once
CDR3 protein: CSVEDRRAGAAEKLFF
CDR3 DNA: TGCAGCGTTGAAGATCGACGGGCAGGGGCTGCTGAAAAACTGTTTTTT

V gene: TRBV7-6
D gene: .
J gene: TRBJ1-5
clone size: .
CDR3 protein: CASSSTPGRSQPQHF
CDR3 DNA: TGTGCCAGCAGCTCCACACCGGGTCGCAGTCAGCCCCAGCATTTT

V gene: TRBV19
D gene: TRBD1
J gene: TRBJ1-6
clone size: .
CDR3 protein: CASSLPGQWGSPLHF
CDR3 DNA: TGTGCCAGTAGCCTCCCGGGACAGTGGGGTTCACCCCTCCACTTT

V gene: TRBV18
D gene: .
J gene: TRBJ1-1
clone size: .
CDR3 protein: CASSLTSTPNTEAFF
CDR3 DNA: TGTGCCAGCTCTCTAACCTCGACACCTAACACTGAAGCTTTCTTT

V gene: TRBV23-1
D gene: .
J gene: TRBJ2-1
clone size: .
CDR3 protein: CALARDTCDEQFF
CDR3 DNA: TGCGCCCTTGCAAGGGATACTTGCGATGAGCAGTTCTTC

V gene: TRBV5-4
D gene: .
J gene: TRBJ1-3
clone size: .
CDR3 protein: CASSSQGASGNTIYF
CDR3 DNA: TGTGCCAGCAGCTCGCAAGGGGCTTCTGGAAACACCATATATTTT

V gene: TRBV6-1
D gene: .
J gene: TRBJ2-7
clone size: once
CDR3 protein: CASSLQGGYEQYF
CDR3 DNA: TGTGCCAGCAGTCTTCAGGGAGGCTACGAGCAGTACTTC

V gene: TRBV14
D gene: TRBD1
J gene: TRBJ2-5
clone size: .
CDR3 protein: CASSLWTGAHQETQYF
CDR3 DNA: TGTGCCAGCAGCCTTTGGACAGGGGCTCACCAAGAGACCCAGTACTTC

V gene: TRBV19
D gene: .
J gene: TRBJ2-3
clone size: .
CDR3 protein: CASSRGGSTDTQYF
CDR3 DNA: TGTGCCAGTAGTAGAGGAGGGAGCACAGATACGCAGTATTTT

V gene: TRBV28
D gene: .
J gene: TRBJ2-5
clone size: .
CDR3 protein: CASSLFRVPSYF
CDR3 DNA: TGTGCCAGCAGTTTATTCAGGGTCCCTAGTTACTTC

V gene: TRBV7-3
D gene: .
J gene: TRBJ2-7
clone size: .
CDR3 protein: CASSSQGSYEQYF
CDR3 DNA: TGTGCCAGCAGCTCCCAGGGGAGCTACGAGCAGTACTTC

V gene: TRBV10-1
D gene: TRBD2
J gene: TRBJ2-3
clone size: .
CDR3 protein: CASSDSSGGRDTQYF
CDR3 DNA: TGCGCCAGCAGTGACTCTAGCGGGGGGCGTGATACGCAGTATTTT

V gene: TRBV14
D gene: TRBD2
J gene: TRBJ2-5
clone size: .
CDR3 protein: CASSQVSGGSETQYF
CDR3 DNA: TGTGCCAGCAGCCAAGTCAGCGGGGGCAGCGAGACCCAGTACTTC

V gene: TRBV18
D gene: .
J gene: TRBJ2-7
clone size: .
CDR3 protein: CASSPQGSYEQYF
CDR3 DNA: TGTGCCAGCTCACCACAGGGGTCCTACGAGCAGTACTTC

V gene: TRBV7-3
D gene: TRBD2
J gene: TRBJ2-3
clone size: .
CDR3 protein: CASSSGLAGGTDTQYF
CDR3 DNA: TGTGCCAGCAGTTCCGGACTAGCGGGGGGCACAGATACGCAGTATTTT

V gene: TRBV6-1
D gene: .
J gene: TRBJ1-2
clone size: .
CDR3 protein: CASSVDGKGGYTF
CDR3 DNA: TGTGCCAGCAGTGTCGACGGAAAGGGTGGCTACACCTTC

V gene: TRBV7-9
D gene: .
J gene: TRBJ2-1
clone size: .
CDR3 protein: CATDGNEQFF
CDR3 DNA: TGTGCCACGGATGGGAATGAGCAGTTCTTC

V gene: TRBV19
D gene: .
J gene: TRBJ1-1
clone size: .
CDR3 protein: CASTSWSVNTEAFF
CDR3 DNA: TGTGCCAGCACTAGCTGGTCCGTGAACACTGAAGCTTTCTTT

V gene: TRBV9
D gene: TRBD1
J gene: TRBJ2-2
clone size: .
CDR3 protein: CASSGGQGGVGELFF
CDR3 DNA: TGTGCCAGCAGCGGCGGACAGGGGGGAGTTGGGGAGCTGTTTTTT

V gene: TRBV7-9
D gene: .
J gene: TRBJ1-4
clone size: .
CDR3 protein: CASSQRELQTNEKLFF
CDR3 DNA: TGTGCCAGCAGCCAGAGGGAATTGCAGACTAATGAAAAACTGTTTTTT